Listed below are T cell receptor beta chains from one sample, sequenced in a study of blood T cell repertoires in COVID-19. Using immunoSEQ multiplex PCR, the repertoire was profiled, and TCRdb retains in-frame clones only, with some absent. Of some 31,000 clones in the sample, over 70% were seen once. Sequencing was carried out using peripheral blood. The origin of the receptors is an older woman with active or convalescent COVID-19. Both conserved end residues are trimmed from each CDR3. Each record gives: D gene, J gene, V gene, CDR3 protein. D genes are given only for firm matches.

>TRBD1|TRBJ1-4|TRBV6-6
ASSYGGQPKLF
>TRBD2|TRBJ2-1|TRBV4-3
ASSQGTSGPLSSYNEQF
>TRBD1|TRBJ1-6|TRBV3-1/TRBV3-2
ASSQYPDRVSSPLH
>NA|TRBJ1-1|TRBV9
ASSIPGRRATEAF
>NA|TRBJ2-7|TRBV19
ASSNNNAGPPEY
>TRBD2|TRBJ2-3|TRBV30
AWSVREGFTQY
>NA|TRBJ2-5|TRBV9
ASSVGDYQETQY
>NA|TRBJ1-5|TRBV2
ASSDGAEYSNQPQH
>TRBD1|TRBJ2-2|TRBV27
ASRERDREETGELF
>TRBD1|TRBJ1-5|TRBV28
ASSSTGAYSNQPQH
>TRBD1|TRBJ2-1|TRBV27
ASSWRTGSHNEQF
>NA|TRBJ2-2|TRBV7-2
ASSLGVFKGGTGELF
>TRBD1|TRBJ2-3|TRBV18
ASSPSPRTGGSSTDTQY
>TRBD2|TRBJ2-3|TRBV4-1
ASSRLSGGAPDTQY
>NA|TRBJ2-1|TRBV5-6
ASSKPQRAWNEQF
>TRBD2|TRBJ2-5|TRBV5-4
ASSPRGGAFQETQY
>TRBD1|TRBJ1-3|TRBV15
ATSRDRGQGNTIY
>TRBD2|TRBJ2-1|TRBV5-1
ASSLLAGAQYNEQF
>NA|TRBJ2-1|TRBV15
ATSSARGHRDEQF
>TRBD1|TRBJ2-2|TRBV19
ASSSQGAGELF
>TRBD2|TRBJ2-5|TRBV15
ATSPGLAGQETQY
>TRBD1|TRBJ1-2|TRBV10-3
AISELGGEIGGYT
>NA|TRBJ1-1|TRBV30
AWSDGRGWENTEAF
>TRBD1|TRBJ1-1|TRBV15
ATSKQGGISEAF
>TRBD1|TRBJ1-2|TRBV7-2
ASSLEGTGQGSGYT
>NA|TRBJ1-1|TRBV30
AWKPGQNTEAF
>TRBD1|TRBJ1-1|TRBV12-3/TRBV12-4
ASRLMRDRGAF
>NA|TRBJ1-6|TRBV18
ASSPLENSPLH
>TRBD1|TRBJ1-2|TRBV2
ASSDPAKWDRNYGYT
>TRBD2|TRBJ2-4|TRBV28
ASSSRLAGGFV
>NA|TRBJ1-2|TRBV20-1
SARGDTGPF
>NA|TRBJ1-1|TRBV5-5
ASSPDRITEAF
>NA|TRBJ1-5|TRBV6-5
ATRSTGTNQPQH